This T cell receptor beta chain was recorded in a study of OX40 agonist ivuxolimab in advanced cancers. Overall study: Males comprised 70% to 90% of the group, whose mean age was about 61 years (range about 20 to 85).

Germline V gene data show CDR1 as SGHAT and CDR2 as FQNNGV. V lost 3 bases, J lost 5 bases, and 9 bases stayed unmatched. The CDR3 is 15 residues long. Method: immunoSEQ multiplex PCR; TCRdb's copy keeps in-frame clones and lacks some. The sample yields around 72,000 clones, approximately 81% seen once. General observations from the study: Both blood CD4+ and CD8+ T cells showed clonal growth by week 6 at 0.1 to 3.0 mg/kg. Average numbers of expanded clones were greater in CD8+ T cells than in CD4+.

Concerning this clone: What it recognizes is unknown.

Sequencing was performed on CD4+ or CD8+ T cells sorted from blood, taken in a trial of the OX40 agonist ivuxolimab. The origin of this receptor is an adult with an advanced solid tumor such as melanoma, head and neck, liver or kidney cancer. The chain is built from TRBV11-2 and TRBJ2-7, with 8 bases identical to TRBD1. The CDR3 reads CASSFPPTGEHEQYF. In nucleotides, the CDR3 is TGTGCCAGCAGCTTTCCCCCGACAGGGGAGCACGAGCAGTACTTC.